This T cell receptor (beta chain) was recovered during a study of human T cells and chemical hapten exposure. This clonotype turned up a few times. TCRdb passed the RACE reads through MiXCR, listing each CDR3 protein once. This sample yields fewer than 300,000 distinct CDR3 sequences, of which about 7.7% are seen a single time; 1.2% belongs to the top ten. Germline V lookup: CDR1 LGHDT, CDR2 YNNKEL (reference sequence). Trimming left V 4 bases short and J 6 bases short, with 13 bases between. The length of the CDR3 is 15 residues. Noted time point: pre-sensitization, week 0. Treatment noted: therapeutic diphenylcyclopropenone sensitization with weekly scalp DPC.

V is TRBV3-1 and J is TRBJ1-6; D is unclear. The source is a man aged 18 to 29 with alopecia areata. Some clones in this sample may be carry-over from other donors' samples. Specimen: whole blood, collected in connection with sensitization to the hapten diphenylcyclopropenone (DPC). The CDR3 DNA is TGTGCCAGCAGCCCACGAAGGGCGGTTAATTCACCCCTCCACTTT. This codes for CASSPRRAVNSPLHF.